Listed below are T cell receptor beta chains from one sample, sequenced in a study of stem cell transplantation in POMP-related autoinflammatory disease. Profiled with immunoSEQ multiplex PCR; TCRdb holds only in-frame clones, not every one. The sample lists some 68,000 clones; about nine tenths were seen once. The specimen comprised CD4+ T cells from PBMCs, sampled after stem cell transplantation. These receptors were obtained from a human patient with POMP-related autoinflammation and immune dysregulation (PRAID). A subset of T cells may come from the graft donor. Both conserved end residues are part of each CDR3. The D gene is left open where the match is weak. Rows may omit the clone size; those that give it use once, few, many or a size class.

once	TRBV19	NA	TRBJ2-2	TGTGCCAGTAGTAGGGAACCTGAAATCACCGGGGAGCTGTTTTTT	CASSREPEITGELFF
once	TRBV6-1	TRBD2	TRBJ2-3	TGTGCCAGCAGTGGCGGACTAGCGGGGGGCACAGATACGCAGTATTTT	CASSGGLAGGTDTQYF
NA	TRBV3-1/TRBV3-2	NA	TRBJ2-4	TGTGCCAGCAGCCAAGAAACAGCTCGAAGTCTAGCCAAAAACATTCAGTACTTC	CASSQETARSLAKNIQYF
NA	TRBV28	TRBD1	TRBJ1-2	TGTGCCAGCAGTTTGCCCCAACAGGGGGCAGGCTATGGCTACACCTTC	CASSLPQQGAGYGYTF
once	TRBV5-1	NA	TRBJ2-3	TGCGCCAGCGGCTCGCGGCCGGTGGCAGATACGCAGTATTTT	CASGSRPVADTQYF
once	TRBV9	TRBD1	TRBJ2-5	TGTGCCAGCAGCGCACCTCCGGGACAGGGGTTCGAGACCCAGTACTTC	CASSAPPGQGFETQYF
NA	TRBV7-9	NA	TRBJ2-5	TGTGCCAGCAGCTCGAATCGGGGGATACAAGAGACCCAGTACTTC	CASSSNRGIQETQYF
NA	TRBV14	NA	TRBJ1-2	TGTGCCAGCAGCCAAGACGGTGACAGTAACTATGGCTACACCTTC	CASSQDGDSNYGYTF
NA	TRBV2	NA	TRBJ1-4	TGTGCCAGCAGTAGAACAGGAGCCTCTAATGAAAAACTGTTTTTT	CASSRTGASNEKLFF
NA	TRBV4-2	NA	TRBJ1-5	TGTGCCAGCAGCCAAGCTGGGGATAGCAATCAGCCCCAGCATTTT	CASSQAGDSNQPQHF